This T cell receptor beta chain derives from a study of human T cells and chemical hapten exposure. Study outcomes and limitations: Large CDR3 similarity clusters arose significantly more often from expanded TCRs than from controls.

The library attached unique molecular identifiers to individual cDNA molecules. One entry per CDR3 protein, called by TCRdb with MiXCR from the RACE reads. The profile shows under 50,000 distinct CDR3 sequences, 7.5% to 8% of them singletons. Time point indicated: pre-sensitization, week 0. Treatment in this sample: therapeutic diphenylcyclopropenone sensitization with weekly scalp DPC. Drawing of blood took place ahead of applying each patch test. The authors extracted total RNA from unfractionated whole blood. A remark on this clonotype: As yet, its antigen is unknown.

The ends were cut back, 6 bases at V and 0 bases at J, with 9 bases in the middle. Germline assignment: CDR1 DFQATT and CDR2 SNEGSKA (reference sequence). The CDR3 extends over 12 amino acids. Specimen: whole blood, collected in connection with sensitization to the hapten diphenylcyclopropenone (DPC). This chain joins TRBV20-1 and TRBJ2-7; D is undetermined. This receptor was obtained from a woman aged 45-65 years with alopecia areata. Some clones in this sample may be carry-over from other donors' samples. The CDR3 nucleotides read TGCAGTGCCGAATATAGCTCCTACGAGCAGTACTTC. Residues: CSAEYSSYEQYF.